Listed below are T cell receptor beta chains from one sample, sequenced in a study of early T cells in non-severe SARS-CoV-2 infection. TCRdb re-derived calls from the 5' RACE reads in MiXCR, one entry per CDR3 protein. The sample holds 65,000 to 75,000 distinct CDR3 sequences, around 10% seen once. What was sequenced was whole blood. These receptors were obtained from an adult who was a healthcare worker with PCR-confirmed SARS-CoV-2 infection or an uninfected control (not recorded which). Each CDR3 is given with its conserved first and last residue. D genes are given only for firm matches. The listing skips clone size in some rows; elsewhere it reads once, few, many or a size class.

v_gene: TRBV18; abundance: many; j_gene: TRBJ2-4; d_gene: TRBD2; CDR3nt: TGTGCCAGCTCACCACGCTTGCGGGGGGGCTCCAGCAAAAACATTCAGTACTTC; CDR3aa: CASSPRLRGGSSKNIQYF
v_gene: TRBV20-1; abundance: many; j_gene: TRBJ2-3; d_gene: -; CDR3nt: TGCAGTGCTCCGGGGGTGGGGCCCGGGGCAGATACGCAGTATTTT; CDR3aa: CSAPGVGPGADTQYF
v_gene: TRBV15; abundance: -; j_gene: TRBJ2-7; d_gene: TRBD1; CDR3nt: TGTGCCACCAGCGGCCGGACAGGGCCCGCGCCGGAGCAGTACTTC; CDR3aa: CATSGRTGPAPEQYF
v_gene: TRBV7-9; abundance: few; j_gene: TRBJ2-1; d_gene: TRBD2; CDR3nt: TGTGCCAGCAGATCACCCCTAGCGGGCCTCTCCTACAATGAGCAGTTCTTC; CDR3aa: CASRSPLAGLSYNEQFF
v_gene: TRBV15; abundance: many; j_gene: TRBJ2-1; d_gene: TRBD1; CDR3nt: TGTGCCACCACCGATAACACAGGGGGCATAAGTTACAATGAGCAGTTCTTC; CDR3aa: CATTDNTGGISYNEQFF
v_gene: TRBV6-1; abundance: few; j_gene: TRBJ2-6; d_gene: -; CDR3nt: TGTGCCAGCAGTGACCCATTAGGGGCCAACGTCCTGACTTTC; CDR3aa: CASSDPLGANVLTF
v_gene: TRBV2; abundance: -; j_gene: TRBJ1-1; d_gene: -; CDR3nt: TGTGCCAGCAGTGGACAGCCCTTCACTGAAGCTTTCTTT; CDR3aa: CASSGQPFTEAFF
v_gene: TRBV15; abundance: few; j_gene: TRBJ2-7; d_gene: TRBD2; CDR3nt: TGTGCCACCAGCAGAGTGGGAGGGCAGTTCGAGCAGTACTTC; CDR3aa: CATSRVGGQFEQYF
v_gene: TRBV7-2; abundance: many; j_gene: TRBJ2-7; d_gene: -; CDR3nt: TGTGCCAGCAGCTTAGGACACAGCTCCTACGAGCAGTACTTC; CDR3aa: CASSLGHSSYEQYF
v_gene: TRBV24-1; abundance: many; j_gene: TRBJ2-2; d_gene: -; CDR3nt: TGTGCCACCAGTGATGCAGGGCACTCCACCGGGGAGCTGTTTTTT; CDR3aa: CATSDAGHSTGELFF
v_gene: TRBV4-2; abundance: -; j_gene: TRBJ2-5; d_gene: -; CDR3nt: TGTGCCAGCAGCCAGAGTGGGGCACTTAACCTACAAGAGACCCAGTACTTC; CDR3aa: CASSQSGALNLQETQYF
v_gene: TRBV19; abundance: few; j_gene: TRBJ2-4; d_gene: TRBD2; CDR3nt: TGCGCGACTAGCGGGGGGGCCGTCGGCAAAAACATTCAGTACTTC; CDR3aa: CATSGGAVGKNIQYF
v_gene: TRBV12-5; abundance: many; j_gene: TRBJ1-5; d_gene: -; CDR3nt: TGTGCTAGTGGTTCCATTTTGGGGGGAAGCAATCAGCCCCAGCATTTT; CDR3aa: CASGSILGGSNQPQHF
v_gene: TRBV10-3; abundance: many; j_gene: TRBJ1-5; d_gene: TRBD1; CDR3nt: TGTGCCATCAGGGGGACAGGGGTGTCCCAGCCCCAGCATTTT; CDR3aa: CAIRGTGVSQPQHF
v_gene: TRBV19; abundance: many; j_gene: TRBJ2-5; d_gene: -; CDR3nt: TGTGCCAGTAGCCAACTAGATGGAGAGACCCAGTACTTC; CDR3aa: CASSQLDGETQYF
v_gene: TRBV11-2; abundance: few; j_gene: TRBJ2-3; d_gene: -; CDR3nt: TGTGCCAGCAGCTTAGGTGGAGTTGTCGCAGATACGCAGTATTTT; CDR3aa: CASSLGGVVADTQYF
v_gene: TRBV18; abundance: many; j_gene: TRBJ2-7; d_gene: -; CDR3nt: TGTGCCAGCTCACAGCCGGGCTACGAGCAGTACTTC; CDR3aa: CASSQPGYEQYF
v_gene: TRBV24-1; abundance: many; j_gene: TRBJ2-1; d_gene: TRBD2; CDR3nt: TGTGCCACCAGTGATTTGGCGGGAGTGTCCTACAATGAGCAGTTCTTC; CDR3aa: CATSDLAGVSYNEQFF
v_gene: TRBV6-6; abundance: many; j_gene: TRBJ2-1; d_gene: -; CDR3nt: TGTGCCAGTACGGGGGAAACAGGGTCATACAATGAGCAGTTCTTC; CDR3aa: CASTGETGSYNEQFF
v_gene: TRBV19; abundance: many; j_gene: TRBJ2-5; d_gene: TRBD2; CDR3nt: TGTGCCTCAAGTGGAGCACTAGCGGGGACCCAGTACTTC; CDR3aa: CASSGALAGTQYF
v_gene: TRBV7-8; abundance: few; j_gene: TRBJ1-1; d_gene: -; CDR3nt: TGTGCCAGCAGCTTAGAAGTCTACCTAGGCACTGAAGCTTTCTTT; CDR3aa: CASSLEVYLGTEAFF
v_gene: TRBV2; abundance: -; j_gene: TRBJ2-1; d_gene: TRBD1; CDR3nt: TGTGCCAGTAACAGGGGCTTCAGCTCCTACAATGAGCAGTTCTTC; CDR3aa: CASNRGFSSYNEQFF